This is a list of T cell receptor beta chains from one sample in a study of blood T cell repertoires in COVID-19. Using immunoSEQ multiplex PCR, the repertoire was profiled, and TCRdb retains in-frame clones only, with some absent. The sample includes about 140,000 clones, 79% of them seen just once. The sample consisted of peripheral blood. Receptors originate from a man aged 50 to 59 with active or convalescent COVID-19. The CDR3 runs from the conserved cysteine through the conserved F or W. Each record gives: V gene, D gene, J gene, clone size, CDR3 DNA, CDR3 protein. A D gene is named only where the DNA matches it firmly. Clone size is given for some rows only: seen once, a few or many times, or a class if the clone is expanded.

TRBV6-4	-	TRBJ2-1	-	TGTGCCAGCAGTGGGGAACAGGGATGGGGTGAGCAGTTCTTC	CASSGEQGWGEQFF
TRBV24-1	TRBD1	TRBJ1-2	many	TGTGCCACCAGCGACGAATCTGCCGCAGGGGGCGATGGCTACACCTTC	CATSDESAAGGDGYTF
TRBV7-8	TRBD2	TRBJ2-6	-	TGTGCCAGCAGCTTAGTGGGGAGACTAGCCTCAACCTCTGGGGCCAACGTCCTGACTTTC	CASSLVGRLASTSGANVLTF
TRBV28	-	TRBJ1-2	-	TGTGCCAGCAGACAGGGAGGGGACTCTTATGGCTACACCTTC	CASRQGGDSYGYTF
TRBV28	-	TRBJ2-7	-	TGTGCCAGCATGGGGGCATGGGAGCAGTACTTC	CASMGAWEQYF
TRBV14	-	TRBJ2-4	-	TGTGCCAGCAGCCAAGATCCTCCGGGGGGCCCATCCAAAAACATTCAGTACTTC	CASSQDPPGGPSKNIQYF
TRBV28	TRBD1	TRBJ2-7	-	TGTGCCAGCAGTGCAGGGACAGTCTCCGAGCAGTACTTC	CASSAGTVSEQYF
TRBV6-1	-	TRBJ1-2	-	TGTGCCAGCAGTGAAGCAAGGCGGGATGGTGGCTACACCTTC	CASSEARRDGGYTF
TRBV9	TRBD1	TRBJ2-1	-	TGTGCCAGCAGCGTAGGGTTCTCGGGACAGGGGTACAATGAGCAGTTCTTC	CASSVGFSGQGYNEQFF
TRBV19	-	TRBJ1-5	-	TGTGCCAGTAGTAATTCCCGAGCAAATCAGCCCCAGCATTTT	CASSNSRANQPQHF
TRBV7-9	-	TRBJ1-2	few	TGTGCCAGCAGCATCACCGGGATCAACTATGGCTACACCTTC	CASSITGINYGYTF
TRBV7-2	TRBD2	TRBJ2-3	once	TGTGCCAGCAGCTTAGCGACCGTGGGGGGGACAGATACGCAGTATTTT	CASSLATVGGTDTQYF
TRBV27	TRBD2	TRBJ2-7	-	TGTGCCAGCAGTTTAACTCTAGCGGGCGGTTACGAGCAGTACTTC	CASSLTLAGGYEQYF
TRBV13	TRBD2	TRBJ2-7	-	TGTGCCAGCAGCTTAGAACGACTAGCGGGAGGGAAATACGAGCAGTACTTC	CASSLERLAGGKYEQYF
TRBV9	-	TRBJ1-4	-	TGTGCCAGCAGCGCGAGGGAGGGGGTGAATGAAAAACTGTTTTTT	CASSAREGVNEKLFF
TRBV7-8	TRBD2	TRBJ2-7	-	TGTGCCAGCAGCTTGGGACTAGCGGGAGGGTGGCGCTACGAGCAGTACTTC	CASSLGLAGGWRYEQYF
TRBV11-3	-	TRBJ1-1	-	TGTGCCAGCAGCTTAGGCGGGGGAGGGGAGAACACTGAAGCTTTCTTT	CASSLGGGGENTEAFF
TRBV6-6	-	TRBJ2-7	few	TGTGCCAGCAGTTCCGGGATAACCTACGAGCAGTACTTC	CASSSGITYEQYF
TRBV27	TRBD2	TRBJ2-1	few	TGTGCCAGCAGTCAGACTAGCGGGAGAGGTAATGAGCAGTTCTTC	CASSQTSGRGNEQFF
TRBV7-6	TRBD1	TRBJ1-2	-	TGTGCCAGCAGCTTAAGGACAGGGTACAACTATGGCTACACCTTC	CASSLRTGYNYGYTF
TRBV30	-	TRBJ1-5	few	TGTGCCTGGAGTGTAAGGGAGAATCAGCCCCAGCATTTT	CAWSVRENQPQHF
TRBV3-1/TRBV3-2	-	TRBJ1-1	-	TGTGCCAGCAGCCAAGCCGGACCGGGATCGAACACTGAAGCTTTCTTT	CASSQAGPGSNTEAFF
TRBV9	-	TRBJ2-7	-	TGTGCCAGCAGCGTAGGTCTCTCCTACGAGCAGTACTTC	CASSVGLSYEQYF
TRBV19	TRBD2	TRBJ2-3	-	TGTGCCAGTAGTCCAGGACTAGCGGGGACGGGTGTGTACACAGATACGCAGTATTTT	CASSPGLAGTGVYTDTQYF
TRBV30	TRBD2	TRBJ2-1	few	TGTGCCTGGGTTCCGACTAGCGGGAGGGCCAATGAGCAGTTCTTC	CAWVPTSGRANEQFF